The 6 T cell receptor beta chains presented below share a single source sample, sequenced in a study of blood T cell repertoires in COVID-19. TCRdb's table, derived via immunoSEQ multiplex PCR, lists solely in-frame clones and lacks some. The table has roughly 370,000 clones, more than 75% seen once; the top ten hold roughly a tenth. Sequencing input: PBMCs or T cells enriched from blood (not recorded which). These receptors were collected from a woman aged 45-59 years who had recovered from COVID-19.

The chain uses TRBV7-9 and TRBJ2-7; the D gene is possibly TRBD2 (5 bases). There are 13 residues in the CDR3. CDR1 and CDR2 (germline): SEHNR, FQNEAQ (reference sequence). Trimming stripped 5 bases from V and 3 bases from J, with 11 bases between. CDR3 loop: CASSVDSYYEQYF. The CDR3 region has the DNA TGTGCCAGCAGCGTGGACTCTTACTACGAGCAGTACTTC.

This clone has just one count. The chain is built from TRBV3-1 (or the pseudogene TRBV3-2) and TRBJ1-1; D might be TRBD1 (6 bases). The CDR3 runs to 15 residues. Germline CDR1 LGHDT, CDR2 YNNKEL (reference sequence). The ends were cut back, 4 bases at V and 6 bases at J, with 18 bases in the middle. CDR3 in amino acids: CASSPPTGGAAEAFF. The CDR3 nucleotides are TGTGCCAGCAGCCCTCCGACCGGGGGGGCGGCTGAAGCTTTCTTT.

This clone was seen just once. V gene TRBV5-1 combines with J gene TRBJ2-6; TRBD1 agrees at 7 bases. CDR1 and CDR2 from the germline V gene are SGHRS and YFSETQ. The length of the CDR3 is 16 residues. After removal of 4 bases from V and 0 bases from J, the junction contained 4 bases not matched to a gene. The CDR3 protein is CASSQTGYSGANVLTF. For the CDR3, the DNA is TGCGCCAGCAGCCAGACAGGGTACTCTGGGGCCAACGTCCTGACTTTC. Looking up the rest from reference TRBV5-1 and TRBJ2-6 gives the full variable domain: KAGVTQTPRYLIKTRGQQVTLSCSPISGHRSVSWYQQTPGQGLQFLFEYFSETQRNKGNFPGRFSGRQFSNSRSEMNVSTLELGDSALYLCASSQTGYSGANVLTFGAGSRLTVL.

This clone appeared a single time. The V and J genes are TRBV6-1 and TRBJ2-7, with no clear D. Between the trimmed V and J ends, which lost 3 bases and 3 bases, there was a span of 15 bases. From germline, CDR1 is MNHNS and CDR2 SASEGT. The CDR3 has 15 amino acids. CDR3: CASSEPDPNYYEQYF. CDR3 DNA: TGTGCCAGCAGTGAGCCCGACCCTAACTACTACGAGCAGTACTTC.

The table lists this clone with a count of one. This chain connects TRBV12-3 or TRBV12-4 to TRBJ2-7; the D is unclear. V was shortened by 4 bases and J by 0 bases, with 7 bases between the two germline ends. This CDR3 has 13 residues. CDR3 sequence (DNA): TGTGCCAGCAGTTCAACGAGCTCCTACGAGCAGTACTTC. This sequence encodes CASSSTSSYEQYF.

The J gene is TRBJ2-5, the V gene TRBV5-6, with 7 bases fitting TRBD1. The CDR3 extends over 14 amino acids. J lost 5 bases, V lost 3 bases, and 7 bases had no gene match. Germline loops: CDR1 SGHDT, CDR2 YYEEEE. Here the CDR3 reads CASSYRGFRETQYF. CDR3 coding DNA: TGTGCCAGCAGCTACAGGGGTTTCAGGGAGACCCAGTACTTC. The entire variable domain, with the rest obtained from reference TRBV5-6 and TRBJ2-5, is as follows: DAGVTQSPTHLIKTRGQQVTLRCSPKSGHDTVSWYQQALGQGPQFIFQYYEEEERQRGNFPDRFSGHQFPNYSSELNVNALLLGDSALYLCASSYRGFRETQYFGPGTRLLVL.